These 23 T cell receptor beta chains were sequenced from one sample in a study of a mutant IDH1 vaccine in newly diagnosed glioma. The data were produced by immunoSEQ multiplex PCR, yet TCRdb's version contains in-frame clones alone and is incomplete. This table holds 70,000 to 90,000 clones, 65% to 90% found once. The antigens of these receptors remain unknown. Time point denoted: week 23, last vaccination. Topical imiquimod accompanied each vaccine dose, which consisted of 300 ug of mutant IDH1 20-mer peptide. The starting material was PBMCs, obtained from a glioma patient whose treatment included an IDH1 peptide vaccine. These receptors were collected from a man aged 25-45 years with glioma. Some clones in this sample may be carry-over from other donors' samples.

This sequence joins TRBV10-3 and TRBJ2-5, with D perhaps matching TRBD2 (5 bases). Trimming shortened V by 4 bases and J by 6 bases, and 18 bases separated the two germline ends. Germline V lookup: CDR1 ENHRY, CDR2 SYGVKD. This CDR3 spans 15 amino acids. DNA for the CDR3: TGTGCCATCAGTGTTTACGAAGGGAGTACGAAGACCCAGTACTTC. It yields the protein CAISVYEGSTKTQYF.

This chain uses TRBV4-1 with TRBJ2-3, with 15 nucleotides matching TRBD2. The CDR3 totals 17 residues. In germline, CDR1 is MGHRA, CDR2 YSYEKL. V was pared by 6 bases and J by 0 bases, with 4 bases of the junction left unmatched. The CDR3 region has the DNA TGCGCCAGCAGTGGGACTAGCGGGGGGCCTAGCACAGATACGCAGTATTTT. Its translation: CASSGTSGGPSTDTQYF.

The chain is built from TRBV19 and TRBJ2-7, with 7 nucleotides matching TRBD1. J gave up 2 bases and V 8 bases, and 18 bases lay outside the gene matches. The CDR3 runs 17 residues. CDR1 and CDR2 (germline): LNHDA, SQIVND (reference sequence). The CDR3 sequence is CASARGVGQGEPYEQYF. The CDR3 nucleotides are TGTGCCAGTGCCAGGGGTGTTGGGCAGGGGGAGCCCTACGAGCAGTACTTC.

CDR3 nucleotide sequence: TGTGCCAGCAGCCCCCAACGAGGGACGAACACCGGGGAGCTGTTTTTT. Encoded protein: CASSPQRGTNTGELFF. The rearrangement uses TRBV5-5 and TRBJ2-2; the D gene is possibly TRBD2 (5 bases). The CDR3 loop spans 16 amino acids. Per germline, CDR1 SGHKS and CDR2 YYEKEE (reference sequence). V was cut by 4 bases and J by 0 bases, with 13 bases left in between.

The rearrangement joins TRBV27 to TRBJ2-1; a possible D gene is TRBD1 (6 bases). From germline, CDR1 is MNHEY and CDR2 SMNVEV (reference sequence). V lost 6 bases and J 8 bases, leaving 23 bases between the germline ends. The CDR3 has 16 amino acids. The DNA for the CDR3 is TGTGCCAGCAGATGGGGGATGGGCAGGGGAATCGATGAGCAGTTCTTC. Translation: CASRWGMGRGIDEQFF.

V gene TRBV2 combines with J gene TRBJ2-7, with D possibly TRBD1 on 5 matching bases. Germline V gene lookup returns CDR1 SNHLY and CDR2 FYNNEI. V lost 4 bases to trimming and J lost 1 base, with 11 bases between them. The CDR3 totals 14 residues. CDR3 DNA: TGTGCCAGCAGTGTTCGTCAGGGATCCTACGAGCAGTACTTC. It specifies CASSVRQGSYEQYF.

The chain combines TRBV7-3 with TRBJ2-3; possibly TRBD2 for D (5 bases). Per the germline V gene, CDR1 is SGHTA and CDR2 is FQGTGA. The CDR3 is 14 amino acids. Trimming removed 2 bases from V and 6 bases from J, with 12 bases in between. The CDR3 loop is CASSLFGGSDTQYF. DNA for the CDR3: TGTGCCAGCAGCTTATTTGGCGGGTCGGATACGCAGTATTTT.

This clone showed up just a few times. This chain connects TRBV5-4 to TRBJ2-7; tentatively, D is TRBD1 (6 bases). The germline V gene has CDR1 SGHNT and CDR2 YYREEE (reference sequence). Trimming removed 6 bases from V and 4 bases from J, with 29 bases in between. CDR3 length: 18 amino acids. The DNA for the CDR3 is TGTGCCAGCACCCTCCTGAGCCAATCGCGTGGACAGAGTTACGAGCAGTACTTC. Protein product: CASTLLSQSRGQSYEQYF.

The rearrangement joins TRBV5-4 to TRBJ2-7, with 8 bases fitting TRBD2. V trimming: 4 bases; J trimming: 0 bases; junction bases outside the gene matches: 6. The CDR3 is made up of 15 amino acids. Per the germline V gene, CDR1 is SGHNT and CDR2 is YYREEE (reference sequence). CDR3 sequence reads: CASSLSGASSYEQYF. The DNA of the CDR3 is TGTGCCAGCAGCCTTAGCGGGGCCAGCTCCTACGAGCAGTACTTC.

Only one count was recorded for this clone. The chain joins TRBV6-6 to TRBJ2-5; D is undetermined. There are 12 residues in the CDR3. The V gene lost 2 bases and the J gene lost 4 bases, with 5 bases spanning the gap. Germline assignment: CDR1 MNHNY and CDR2 SVGAGI (reference sequence). For the CDR3, the DNA is TGTGCCAGCAGTTACCGAGGAGAGACCCAGTACTTC. Residues: CASSYRGETQYF.

The V gene is TRBV9, the J gene TRBJ2-2; a weak D match, TRBD1 (5 bases). The CDR3 has 14 amino acids. Germline CDR1 reads SGDLS; CDR2 reads YYNGEE. The V end was cut by 6 bases, the J end by 4 bases, with 13 bases between. The CDR3 is CASNPDRSTGELFF. CDR3 bases: TGTGCCAGCAACCCAGACAGATCCACCGGGGAGCTGTTTTTT.

V usage is TRBV19 and J usage is TRBJ1-4; D is possibly TRBD1 (5 bases). The V gene's germline CDR1 is LNHDA and CDR2 SQIVND (reference sequence). Trimming stripped 3 bases from V and 5 bases from J, with 13 bases between. The CDR3 is 15 amino acids. The CDR3 sequence is CASSIEGTPNEKLFF. The CDR3 nucleotides read TGTGCCAGTAGTATTGAGGGGACTCCGAATGAAAAACTGTTTTTT.

This chain joins TRBV28 and TRBJ1-2; 12 bases match TRBD1. J was trimmed by 6 bases and V by 7 bases; bases with no gene match: 6. CDR1 is MDHEN, CDR2 SYDVKM, per germline. This CDR3 has 14 residues. CDR3 bases: TGTGCCAGCACCCCGGGACAGGGGGCGGATGGCTACACCTTC. It codes for CASTPGQGADGYTF.

The chain couples TRBV29-1 to TRBJ2-2, with D possibly matching TRBD1 (5 bases). The CDR3 contains 13 residues. V lost 7 bases, J lost 3 bases, and 12 bases lay in between. The V gene's germline CDR1 is SQVTM and CDR2 ANQGSEA. Written as DNA, the CDR3 is TGCAGCGCAAGCAGACAGTACACCGGGGAGCTGTTTTTT. Protein product: CSASRQYTGELFF.

This clone has just one count. This rearrangement joins TRBV4-2 to TRBJ2-1, with TRBD2 matching over 9 bases. V lost 4 bases, J lost 8 bases, and 9 bases stayed unmatched. Germline loops: CDR1 LGHNA, CDR2 YNFKEQ. This CDR3 is built from 15 residues. The DNA for the CDR3 is TGTGCCAGCAGCCCACGGGCTAGCGGGAAAGATGAGCAGTTCTTC. Protein sequence: CASSPRASGKDEQFF.

The rearrangement uses TRBV2 and TRBJ2-2; D remains unclear. The CDR3 loop spans 14 amino acids. V was pared by 5 bases and J by 8 bases, with 15 bases between. Germline-derived CDR1 and CDR2 are SNHLY and FYNNEI. CDR3 DNA sequence: TGTGCCAGCAGTAGCTATCGAGAGACTGGGGAGCTGTTTTTT. It encodes CASSSYRETGELFF.

V is TRBV5-1 and J is TRBJ1-3, with D unclear. The CDR3 runs 16 residues. Trimming cost V 5 bases and J 0 bases, with 15 bases left between them. Germline CDR1 reads SGHRS; CDR2 reads YFSETQ. CDR3 DNA sequence: TGCGCCAGCAGTCGTGAGTCGGACCCCTCTGGAAACACCATATATTTT. Translating gives CASSRESDPSGNTIYF. Full variable domain (outside the CDR3, taken from reference TRBV5-1 and TRBJ1-3): KAGVTQTPRYLIKTRGQQVTLSCSPISGHRSVSWYQQTPGQGLQFLFEYFSETQRNKGNFPGRFSGRQFSNSRSEMNVSTLELGDSALYLCASSRESDPSGNTIYFGEGSWLTVV.

This clone was detected only once. The gene calls are TRBV19 and TRBJ2-7; D is possibly TRBD2 (5 bases). Germline CDR1 and CDR2: LNHDA and SQIVND (reference sequence). The CDR3 totals 14 residues. Trimming pared 5 bases from V and 0 bases from J, leaving 11 bases between. As DNA, the CDR3 is TGTGCCAGTAGTTGGACTGCCCCCTCCTACGAGCAGTACTTC. Translated, it gives CASSWTAPSYEQYF.

The chain employs TRBV2 and TRBJ1-2, with D unclear. Germline loops: CDR1 SNHLY, CDR2 FYNNEI. The CDR3 is 15 amino acids. The ends were cut back, 7 bases at V and 8 bases at J, with 23 bases in the middle. The CDR3 here is CASIFLPGPGMGYTF. The CDR3 region has the DNA TGTGCCAGCATTTTCTTACCCGGGCCAGGAATGGGCTACACCTTC. Supplemented by reference TRBV2 and TRBJ1-2, the full variable domain reads EPEVTQTPSHQVTQMGQEVILRCVPISNHLYFYWYRQILGQKVEFLVSFYNNEISEKSEIFDDQFSVERPDGSNFTLKIRSTKLEDSAMYFCASIFLPGPGMGYTFGSGTRLTVV.

The rearrangement links TRBV5-1 to TRBJ2-7; D is uncertain. The V end was cut by 4 bases, the J end by 2 bases, with 7 bases between. The CDR3 length is 12 residues. Germline CDR1 is SGHRS and CDR2 is YFSETQ. The CDR3 region has the DNA TGCGCCAGCAGCGGATATCCCTACGAGCAGTACTTC. Translating it yields CASSGYPYEQYF.

This clone was found a few times. J is TRBJ1-5 and V is TRBV11-2; no definite D call. V was trimmed by 1 base and J by 5 bases, leaving 6 bases between them. Germline assignment: CDR1 SGHAT and CDR2 FQNNGV. CDR3 length: 13 amino acids. CDR3 nucleotide sequence: TGTGCCAGCAGCTTAGGAAGGGATCAGCCCCAGCATTTT. It translates to CASSLGRDQPQHF.

For the CDR3, the DNA is TGTGCCAGCAGCTCGAATACTGACAGGGTTGACTACGAGCAGTACTTC. Its translation: CASSSNTDRVDYEQYF. V gene TRBV7-9 combines with J gene TRBJ2-7, with 7 bases aligning to TRBD1. The CDR3 length is 16 residues. V shed 4 bases, J shed 3 bases, and the junction held 12 bases outside the gene matches. Germline CDR1 and CDR2: SEHNR and FQNEAQ (reference sequence).

Remarks on this clone: The same CDR3 can be traced to other DNA sequences in this sample. CDR3 loop: CASSPRDRSYNEQFF. CDR3 bases: TGTGCCAGCAGCCCCCGGGACCGCTCCTACAATGAGCAGTTCTTC. The V and J genes are TRBV9 and TRBJ2-1; D tentatively fits TRBD1 or TRBD2 (5 bases each). Deletions cut 4 bases from V and 0 bases from J, with 11 bases between. The CDR3 totals 15 residues. Looked up from germline, CDR1 is SGDLS and CDR2 is YYNGEE.